This TCR beta chain was sequenced in a study of T cell changes during pregnancy in multiple sclerosis (dated by TCRdb to the late 2010s). In terms of the full investigation: In women with multiple sclerosis, the researchers looked at how the T cell repertoire shifted as pregnancy progressed.

The library relied on the immunoSEQ multiplex PCR assay. The table comes from immuneACCESS by way of TCRdb, which keeps in-frame sequences with V and J called. Part of the clones is missing from these tables; in studies checked, under half for an unresolved V gene and the rest for unknown reasons. Here the sample has 35,000 to 45,000 clones; approximately 91% occur a single time. The biggest ten clones account for under 0.7% of the sample. Of note for this clone: Its cognate antigen has yet to be identified. Per-base qualities were not stored, and no clone one base away is much larger.

Including the terminal cysteine and phenylalanine, the CDR3 comprises 14 residues. Only CDR3 DNA is held: 42 bases, read in frame from base 1. The germline ends are 18 bases apart after V is trimmed by 8 bases and J by 4 bases. Reading the germline V gene gives CDR1 SGHAT and CDR2 FQNNGV. The chain uses TRBV11-2 and TRBJ2-7; a confident D gene designation cannot be given. Sequenced here: CD4+ T cells from peripheral blood mononuclear cells, sampled in the first trimester of pregnancy. The receptor comes from a female donor with multiple sclerosis, enrolled in a pregnancy study. The sequenced DNA: TGTGCCAGCCAAGGATACAACAGACCGTACGAGCAGTACTTC. The encoded protein is CASQGYNRPYEQYF.